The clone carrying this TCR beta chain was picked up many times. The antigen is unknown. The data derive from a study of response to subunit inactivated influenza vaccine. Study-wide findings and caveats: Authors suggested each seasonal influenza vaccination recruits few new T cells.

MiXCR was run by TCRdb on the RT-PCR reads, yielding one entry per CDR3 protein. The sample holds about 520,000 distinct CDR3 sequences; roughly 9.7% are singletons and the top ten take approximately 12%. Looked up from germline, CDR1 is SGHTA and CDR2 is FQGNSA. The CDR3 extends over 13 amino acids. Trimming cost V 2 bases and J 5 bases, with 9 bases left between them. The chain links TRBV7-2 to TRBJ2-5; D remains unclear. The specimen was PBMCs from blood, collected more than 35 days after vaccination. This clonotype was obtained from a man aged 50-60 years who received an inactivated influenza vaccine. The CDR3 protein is CASSLPVLETQYF. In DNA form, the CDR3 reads TGTGCCAGCAGCTTACCAGTGTTGGAGACCCAGTACTTC.